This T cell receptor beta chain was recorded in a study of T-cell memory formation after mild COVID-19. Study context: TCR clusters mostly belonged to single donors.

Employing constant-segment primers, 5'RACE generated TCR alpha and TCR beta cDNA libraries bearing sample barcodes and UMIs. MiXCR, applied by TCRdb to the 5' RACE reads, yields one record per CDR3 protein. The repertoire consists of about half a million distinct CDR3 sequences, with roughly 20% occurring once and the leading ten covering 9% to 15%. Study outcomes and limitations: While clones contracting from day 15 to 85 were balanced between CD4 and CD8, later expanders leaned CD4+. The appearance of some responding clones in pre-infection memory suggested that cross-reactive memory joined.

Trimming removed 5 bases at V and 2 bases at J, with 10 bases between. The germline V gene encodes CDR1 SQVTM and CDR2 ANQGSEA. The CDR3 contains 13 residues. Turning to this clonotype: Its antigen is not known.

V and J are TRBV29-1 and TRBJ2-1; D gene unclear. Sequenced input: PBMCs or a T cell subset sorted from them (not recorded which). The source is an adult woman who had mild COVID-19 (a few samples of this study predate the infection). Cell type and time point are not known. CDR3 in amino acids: CSVRSVTYNEQFF. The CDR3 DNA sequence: TGCAGCGTTCGAAGTGTGACCTACAATGAGCAGTTCTTC.